This TCR beta chain was obtained from a study of blood T cell repertoires in COVID-19. Study-wide background: From the United States, Italy and Spain came samples of acute and convalescent COVID-19. In each case, the material was cDNA or gDNA derived from T cells, B-cell-depleted T cells, or PBMCs.

Authors' methods: Amplification of reference gene primers provided the estimated nucleated cell counts. Produced via immunoSEQ multiplex PCR; TCRdb's table is partial and in-frame only. V and J calls plus clone size are reproduced from that table; the DNA served to infer D and trimming. The table records about 140,000 clones, 79% of them present only once. The CDR3 sequence is 12 residues long. The V end lost 4 bases, the J end lost 2 bases, and 5 bases lay between the germline ends. Germline assignment: CDR1 MDHEN and CDR2 SYDVKM. The TCR sequence derives from a man in his fifties or sixties with active or convalescent COVID-19. The sequencing input was peripheral blood. The chain joins TRBV28 to TRBJ1-1; D is unclear. CDR3 loop: CASSSGNTEAFF. Written as DNA, the CDR3 is TGTGCCAGCAGTTCAGGAAACACTGAAGCTTTCTTT.